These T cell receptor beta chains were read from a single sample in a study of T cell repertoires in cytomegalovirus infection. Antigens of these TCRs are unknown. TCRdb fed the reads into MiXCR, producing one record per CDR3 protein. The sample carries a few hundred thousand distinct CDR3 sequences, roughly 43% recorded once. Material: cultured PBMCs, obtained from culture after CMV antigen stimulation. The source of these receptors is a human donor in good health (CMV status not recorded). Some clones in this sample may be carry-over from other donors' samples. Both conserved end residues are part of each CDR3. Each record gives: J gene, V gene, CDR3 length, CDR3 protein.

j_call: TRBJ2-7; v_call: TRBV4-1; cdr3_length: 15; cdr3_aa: CASSQVQDGPYEQYF
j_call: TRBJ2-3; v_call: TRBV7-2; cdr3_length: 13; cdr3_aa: CASSSQLTDTQYF
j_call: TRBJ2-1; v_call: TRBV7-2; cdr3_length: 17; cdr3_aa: CASSLGGLAANYNEQFF
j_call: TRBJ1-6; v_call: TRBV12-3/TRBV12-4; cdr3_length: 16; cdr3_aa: CASSSWGPFSNSPLHF
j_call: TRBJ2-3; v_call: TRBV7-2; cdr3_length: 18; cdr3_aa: CASSIRWARGPSTDTQYF
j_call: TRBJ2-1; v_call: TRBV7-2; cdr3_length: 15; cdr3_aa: CASSLVGDSYNEQFF
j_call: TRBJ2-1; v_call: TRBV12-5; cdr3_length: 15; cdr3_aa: CASGLVGALYNEQFF
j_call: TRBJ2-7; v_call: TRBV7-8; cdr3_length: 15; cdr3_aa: CASSAGREGGGDQYF
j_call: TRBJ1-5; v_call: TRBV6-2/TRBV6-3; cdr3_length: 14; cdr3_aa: CASSLTGQYQPQHF
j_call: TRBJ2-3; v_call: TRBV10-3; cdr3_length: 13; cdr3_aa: CAIRYGGPDTQYF
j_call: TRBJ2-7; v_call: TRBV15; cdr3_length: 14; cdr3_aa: CATSRVRTAGEQNF
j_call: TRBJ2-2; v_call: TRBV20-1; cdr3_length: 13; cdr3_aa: CSAPPGITGELFF
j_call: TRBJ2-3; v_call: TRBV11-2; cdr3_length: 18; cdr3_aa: CASSIGTSGGWGTDTQYF
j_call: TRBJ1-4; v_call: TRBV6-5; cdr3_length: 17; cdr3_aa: CASSPRHRDEVSEKLFF